A selection of T cell receptor beta chains follows, all from one sample in a study of Ad26.COV2.S vaccination and SARS-CoV-2 variants. Clones were sequenced by immunoSEQ multiplex PCR, and TCRdb holds only the in-frame ones, with some missing. The sample contains 290,000 or so clones, approximately 87% of which appear only once. The sample here was peripheral blood, taken in a trial of Ad26.COV2.S vaccine versus placebo. These receptors were collected from a person between 18 and 65 years old who received the Ad26.COV2.S COVID-19 vaccine or a placebo. Each CDR3 is given with its conserved first and last residue. The D gene is left open where the match is weak.

cdr3_nt cdr3_aa d_call j_call v_call
TGCAGTGCTAGTGTACAGGGGATAGCTGAAGCTTTCTTT CSASVQGIAEAFF TRBD1 TRBJ1-1 TRBV20-1
TGTGCCAGCAGTGTATCACTAGCGGGAGGGGGGAATGAGCAGTTCTTC CASSVSLAGGGNEQFF TRBD2 TRBJ2-1 TRBV2
TGTGCCAGCAGCCCCGGACTAGCAGGGAAGACCCAGTACTTC CASSPGLAGKTQYF TRBD2 TRBJ2-5 TRBV3-1/TRBV3-2
TGTGCCAGCAGCTTACGGTGGGGCACTGAAGCTTTCTTT CASSLRWGTEAFF . TRBJ1-1 TRBV7-3
TGTGCCAGCAACAAGGTTTCTATTAACTATGGCTACACCTTC CASNKVSINYGYTF . TRBJ1-2 TRBV21-1
TGTGCCAGCCTGGAGGGGATGAACACTGAAGCTTTCTTT CASLEGMNTEAFF . TRBJ1-1 TRBV2
TGTGCCACCAGCAGAGACCAAAAGGGGGCCGAGCAGTACTTC CATSRDQKGAEQYF TRBD1 TRBJ2-7 TRBV15
TGTGCCAGCAGTAATACAGTGACCTATGGCTACACCTTC CASSNTVTYGYTF . TRBJ1-2 TRBV6-5
TGCGCCAGCCGATCTGGGGCGAATCAAGAGACCCAGTACTTC CASRSGANQETQYF . TRBJ2-5 TRBV5-1
TGTGCCAGCAGCTCCCGCCCTGGACTAGCGGGTGGAGAGACCCAGTACTTC CASSSRPGLAGGETQYF TRBD2 TRBJ2-5 TRBV7-6
TGTGCCAGCAGCTTAGACAGCTTCAATCAGCCCCAGCATTTT CASSLDSFNQPQHF . TRBJ1-5 TRBV7-4
TGTGCCAGCAGCCAAGATCGGAGGGTAGCGGCCGGTGCCATTCAGTACTTC CASSQDRRVAAGAIQYF . TRBJ2-4 TRBV3-1/TRBV3-2